This TCR beta chain was found in a study of Ad26.COV2.S vaccination and SARS-CoV-2 variants (dated by TCRdb to about 2021). About the full investigation: Donors in the vaccine arm were drawn from COV1001, a phase I-IIa trial of Ad26.COV2.S in healthy adults that was multicentre, randomized, double-blind and placebo-controlled. Trial participants were randomized into five groups of five, in which low-dose or high-dose Ad26.COV2.S was given once or twice, or placebo was given on both occasions. Ad26.COV2.S was administered intramuscularly at a dose of 5x10^10 or 1x10^11 viral particles, either as one shot or as two shots given 56 days apart. Throughout the experiments and outcome assessment, investigators stayed blinded to trial group allocation. The specificity and breadth of SARS-CoV-2-reactive T cell receptors after Ad26.COV2.S vaccination were assessed by TCRbeta repertoire sequencing. The TCR-sequenced set comprised approximately 32 samples: some 19 Ad26.COV2.S vaccine recipients, 5 placebo recipients and 8 SARS-CoV-2 convalescent individuals. Study-wide conclusions, independent of this receptor: Vaccine and placebo recipients had comparable non-spike TCR breadth, which fits with the vaccine containing only spike. It was noted by the authors that total T cell responses may have been underestimated by the TCR breadth and depth analyses. Substantial breadth of spike-specific CD8+ and CD4+ T cell responses was reported after vaccination. Ad26.COV2.S recipients had higher spike-specific TCR breadth than placebo recipients (P = 0.0014). The study lacked the statistical power to compare responses across vaccine doses or regimens.

Explained via the paper, the treatment or condition label denotes: some 20 received Ad26.COV2.S at low or high dose, single or two shots; about 5 received placebo; per-sample allocation not given. Repertoires of vaccine and placebo recipients were sequenced from samples taken on day 63 after the first injection. In Cohort 1b, around 25 adults aged 18-55 years were enrolled at a single site in Boston, USA, between 29 July and 7 August 2020. As a vaccine, Ad26.COV2.S was a replication-incompetent adenovirus type 26 vector that expressed a prefusion-stabilized SARS-CoV-2 spike protein derived from the original Wuhan strain. A word on this clone: No antigen is known for it. Per-base qualities were not stored, and no clone one base away is much larger.

The CDR3, cysteine through phenylalanine, is 18 amino acids long. This entry keeps only the CDR3 DNA: 54 bases, framed from base 1. As encoded in the germline V gene, CDR1 is MGHRA while CDR2 is YSYEKL. V lost 0 bases and J lost 4 bases; the stretch between them is 19 bases long. The immunoSEQ Assay was used to sequence TCRbeta CDR3 regions. After extraction, genomic DNA underwent amplification by bias-controlled multiplex PCR, followed by high-throughput sequencing. As for the authors' bioinformatics: Collapsing and filtering of sequences were performed to quantify the absolute abundance of each unique TCRbeta CDR3 region. T cell fraction was estimated by normalizing TCRbeta template counts to usable DNA, which was measured by amplifying reference genes present in all nucleated cells. Repertoire TCRs were annotated as SARS-CoV-2-specific when V gene, CDR3 amino acid sequence and J gene were exactly matched to a known reactive TCR set. The reference SARS-CoV-2 TCR set was derived from MIRA and filtered for enrichment in COVID-19-positive ImmuneCODE repertoires, a step that removed public or cross-reactive TCRs. Drawing on the MIRA antigens, annotated TCRs were analysed further at the level of specific ORF or position within ORF. Breadth was defined as annotated unique rearrangements over total unique productive rearrangements; depth was the summed frequency of those rearrangements. Group comparisons of TCR breadth used two-sided Wilcoxon rank-sum tests. TCRdb took over this immuneACCESS table, retaining in-frame rearrangements with V and J assigned. Such tables are incomplete; in checked studies, under half of the missing clones stem from an unresolved V gene, and the remainder is unexplained. V and J calls and clone size come straight from that table; D and trimming were deduced from the DNA. The sample table holds some 250,000 clones, of which over 75% were seen once. Jointly, the top ten make up about 10% of the sample.

The source of this sequence is a person aged 18 to 59 who received the Ad26.COV2.S COVID-19 vaccine or a placebo. The rearrangement combines TRBV4-1 with TRBJ2-1; TRBD2 could be the D gene, as 5 bases match. Material: peripheral blood, obtained in a trial of Ad26.COV2.S vaccine versus placebo. The nucleotides read TGCGCCAGCAGCCAAGAAGGGTCGGGCGGGTTCATTTACAATGAGCAGTTCTTC. Its protein reads: CASSQEGSGGFIYNEQFF.